One and the same sample provided the 30 T cell receptor beta chains below, sequenced in a study of blood T cell repertoires in COVID-19. Measured with immunoSEQ multiplex PCR; TCRdb has only the in-frame clones, and not every one. The sample contains approximately 100,000 clones, around 86% of which appear only once. The sequenced sample consisted of peripheral blood. These TCRs come from a man aged 45-65 years with acute or convalescent COVID-19.

The chain recombines TRBV10-3 with TRBJ2-3, with 9 bases matching TRBD2. The CDR3 spans 18 residues. Germline CDR1 reads ENHRY; CDR2 reads SYGVKD. The J segment lost 4 bases and the V segment lost 0 bases, leaving 11 bases of the junction unmatched. CDR3 nucleotide sequence: TGTGCCATCAGTGAGTCCCTCATAGCGGGAGCGGGGGCAGATACGCAGTATTTT. Its translation is CAISESLIAGAGADTQYF.

This clone was seen once. CDR3 sequence: CASSNVAGTIYF. CDR3 coding DNA: TGTGCCAGCAGTAATGTGGCGGGCACCATATATTTT. The chain recombines TRBV27 with TRBJ1-3, with unresolved D. Trimming took 5 bases from V and 9 from J, leaving 11 bases between them. Germline loops: CDR1 MNHEY, CDR2 SMNVEV (reference sequence). This CDR3 has 12 amino acids.

There are a few counts of this clone. V is TRBV21-1 and J is TRBJ1-4; the tabulated D call, TRBD1, remains unverified against the DNA. TRBV21-1 is an annotated pseudogene. The CDR3 length is 16 residues. The CDR3 coding sequence is TGTGCCAGCACTCCTACAGGGGCCGGAACTAATGAAAAACTGTTTTTT. It translates to CASTPTGAGTNEKLFF.

V usage is TRBV7-2 and J usage is TRBJ1-6; the match to TRBD1 covers 9 bases. The length of the CDR3 is 16 residues. Germline values: CDR1 SGHTA, CDR2 FQGNSA. V dropped 5 bases and J dropped 7; count of bases not matched to a gene: 9. The CDR3 coding sequence is TGTGCCAGCAGCCTCTACACCGGGACAGGGAATTCACCCCTCCACTTT. Amino acids: CASSLYTGTGNSPLHF.

The chain has TRBV7-2 and TRBJ1-2, with D uncertain. The CDR3 is made up of 14 amino acids. The V end was cut by 5 bases, the J end by 6 bases, with 16 bases between. Germline CDR1 SGHTA, CDR2 FQGNSA. The CDR3 is CASSQPGPKNGYTF. CDR3 DNA: TGTGCCAGCAGCCAGCCGGGTCCAAAAAATGGCTACACCTTC.

The chain has TRBV19 and TRBJ1-4, with 11 bases lining up with TRBD1. CDR1 is LNHDA and CDR2 is SQIVND in the germline V gene (reference sequence). The CDR3 runs 21 residues. Unmatched junction bases numbered 18, after V lost 2 bases and J lost 4 bases. The CDR3 coding sequence is TGTGCCAGTAGTATACCGTTATCGGGACAGGGGGGGATAGTTGATAATGAAAAACTGTTTTTT. It encodes CASSIPLSGQGGIVDNEKLFF.

V usage is TRBV4-1 and J usage is TRBJ1-6; 7 bases line up with TRBD1. This CDR3 spans 16 amino acids. The V gene end was trimmed by 3 bases and the J gene end by 7 bases; junction bases not matched to a gene: 9. Germline CDR1 is MGHRA and CDR2 is YSYEKL. The CDR3 bases are TGCGCCAGCAGCCATCATAGGGGGCTGGGGAATTCACCCCTCCACTTT. As protein: CASSHHRGLGNSPLHF.

The rearrangement joins TRBV5-6 to TRBJ2-4; D is perhaps TRBD1 (5 bases). V was clipped by 0 bases and J by 7 bases, with 17 bases between them. The CDR3 is made up of 16 amino acids. Germline-derived CDR1 and CDR2 are SGHDT and YYEEEE. CDR3 residues: CASSLGLDPWGNIQYF. The CDR3 DNA sequence: TGTGCCAGCAGCTTGGGCCTGGATCCTTGGGGCAACATTCAGTACTTC.

The CDR3 region is CASSPIAGVTYEQYF. The CDR3 bases are TGTGCCAGCAGCCCGATAGCGGGAGTTACCTACGAGCAGTACTTC. The V call is TRBV3-1 (or the pseudogene TRBV3-2), the J call TRBJ2-7, with 9 bases aligning to TRBD2. Trimming took 4 bases from V and 2 from J; bases not matched to a gene: 6. Looked up from germline, CDR1 is LGHDT and CDR2 is YNNKEL (reference sequence). The CDR3 has 15 residues.

This clone occurred once. The chain combines TRBV5-4 with TRBJ2-3, with 8 bases matching TRBD1. Germline V gene data show CDR1 as SGHNT and CDR2 as YYREEE (reference sequence). After removal of 6 bases from V and 3 bases from J, the junction contained 12 bases not matched to a gene. The CDR3 has 16 amino acids. The CDR3 DNA reads as TGTGCCAGCAAGACGACGAACAGGGGGGAAACAGATACGCAGTATTTT. Translated: CASKTTNRGETDTQYF.

The chain couples TRBV5-1 to TRBJ1-6; the D is unclear. The CDR3 has 16 residues. The V gene's germline CDR1 is SGHRS and CDR2 YFSETQ. V was clipped by 4 bases and J by 4 bases, with 15 bases between them. CDR3 nucleotide sequence: TGCGCCAGCAGCCTCACTAGGGCGGGTTATAATTCACCCCTCCACTTT. It yields the protein CASSLTRAGYNSPLHF.

This rearrangement joins TRBV2 to TRBJ1-1; 9 positions agree with TRBD1. The CDR3 consists of 18 residues. CDR1 SNHLY and CDR2 FYNNEI come from the germline V gene. With V trimmed by 3 bases and J by 6 bases, 17 bases remained unmatched. In nucleotides, the CDR3 is TGTGCCAGCAGTGAGTCGGGGGGACAGGGAGGTACCGCGTCTGAAGCTTTCTTT. This sequence encodes CASSESGGQGGTASEAFF.

The chain links TRBV15 to TRBJ2-7; D is undetermined. The V and J ends lost 0 bases and 0 bases respectively, with 9 bases between them. This CDR3 has 15 amino acids. Germline values: CDR1 LNHNV, CDR2 YYDKDF (reference sequence). CDR3 sequence reads: CATSRERLSSYEQYF. DNA of the CDR3: TGTGCCACCAGCAGAGAAAGACTGAGCTCCTACGAGCAGTACTTC.

The J gene is TRBJ2-5, the V gene TRBV7-6; possible D gene TRBD2, 6 bases. Deletions cut 5 bases from V and 2 bases from J, with 15 bases between. This CDR3 spans 15 amino acids. Germline-derived CDR1 and CDR2 are SGHVS and FNYEAQ. The CDR3, as DNA: TGTGCCAGCAGCCCTTTCCAGGGAGGTCAAGAGACCCAGTACTTC. It encodes CASSPFQGGQETQYF. The variable domain in full, completed from reference TRBV7-6 and TRBJ2-5, reads GAGVSQSPRYKVTKRGQDVALRCDPISGHVSLYWYRQALGQGPEFLTYFNYEAQQDKSGLPNDRFSAERPEGSISTLTIQRTEQRDSAMYRCASSPFQGGQETQYFGPGTRLLVL.

The chain links TRBV12-5 to TRBJ2-3, with D possibly matching TRBD1 (5 bases). The V gene's germline CDR1 is LGHNT and CDR2 FRNRAP. The CDR3 runs 16 residues. V shed 0 bases and J shed 4 bases, with 14 bases lying between them. The CDR3: CASGLVRLTGADTQYF. In nucleotides, the CDR3 is TGTGCTAGTGGTTTGGTACGGCTTACAGGTGCAGATACGCAGTATTTT.

The chain uses TRBV6-2 or TRBV6-3 and TRBJ1-1; D call uncertain. V gave up 5 bases and J gave up 4 bases, with 14 bases separating them. The CDR3 is 14 residues long. Per germline, CDR1 MNHEY and CDR2 SVGEGT. CDR3: CASSPRREPTEAFF. CDR3 in DNA: TGTGCCAGCAGTCCGAGGAGGGAGCCCACTGAAGCTTTCTTT.

The rearrangement links TRBV11-2 to TRBJ1-2; 7 positions match TRBD1. The CDR3 sequence is 15 residues long. CDR1 SGHAT and CDR2 FQNNGV come from the germline V gene. The ends lost 3 bases at V and 2 bases at J; junction bases unmatched: 6. CDR3 sequence: CASSLHRGWNYGYTF. DNA of the CDR3: TGTGCCAGCAGCTTGCACAGGGGCTGGAACTATGGCTACACCTTC.

The J gene is TRBJ1-2, the V gene TRBV5-4, with 7 nucleotides matching TRBD1. This CDR3 contains 14 residues. The junction had 1 base not matched to a gene; V was cut back by 0 bases and J by 2 bases. Per the germline V gene, CDR1 is SGHNT and CDR2 is YYREEE (reference sequence). The CDR3, as DNA: TGTGCCAGCAGCTTGGGGACAGGAAACTATGGCTACACCTTC. Translation gives CASSLGTGNYGYTF.

CDR3 sequence (DNA): TGTGCCAGCAGCTTAGGGGCAGGATCCAATGAAAAACTGTTTTTT. Encoded protein: CASSLGAGSNEKLFF. The rearrangement joins TRBV7-9 to TRBJ1-4; D gene unclear. V dropped 1 base and J dropped 5 bases, with 11 bases sitting between them. The germline CDR1 and CDR2 sequences are SEHNR and FQNEAQ (reference sequence). The CDR3 covers 15 residues.

The chain recombines TRBV7-2 with TRBJ2-2; weak D call: TRBD1 (5 bases). The CDR3 totals 17 residues. With 5 bases removed from V and 0 bases from J, the gap between germline ends came to 16 bases. The germline gives CDR1 SGHTA, CDR2 FQGNSA. The CDR3 DNA follows: TGTGCCAGCAGCCCCCCTTCGGCCAGGGCGAACACCGGGGAGCTGTTTTTT. It codes for CASSPPSARANTGELFF.

V is TRBV3-1 (or the pseudogene TRBV3-2) and J is TRBJ1-6; TRBD1 agrees at 7 bases. With V trimmed by 5 bases and J by 6 bases, 1 base remained unmatched. Germline lookup yields CDR1 LGHDT and CDR2 YNNKEL (reference sequence). The CDR3 loop spans 13 amino acids. The CDR3 here is CASSDRVNSPLHF. The CDR3 DNA reads TGTGCCAGCAGCGACAGGGTTAATTCACCCCTCCACTTT.

Concerning this clone itself: Other DNA sequences in this specimen translate into the identical CDR3. The chain joins TRBV9 to TRBJ1-5; maybe TRBD1 (6 bases). The CDR3 has 15 residues. Trimming left V 0 bases short and J 4 bases short, with 11 bases between. CDR1 is SGDLS and CDR2 is YYNGEE in the germline V gene. This chain's CDR3 is CASSVGGGGNQPQHF. The CDR3 region has the DNA TGTGCCAGCAGCGTAGGAGGGGGAGGGAATCAGCCCCAGCATTTT. Filled out from reference TRBV9 and TRBJ1-5, the complete variable domain reads DSGVTQTPKHLITATGQRVTLRCSPRSGDLSVYWYQQSLDQGLQFLIQYYNGEERAKGNILERFSAQQFPDLHSELNLSSLELGDSALYFCASSVGGGGNQPQHFGDGTRLSIL.

The count of this clone is one. The chain joins TRBV2 to TRBJ1-1; maybe TRBD1 (6 bases). Germline V gene sequence: CDR1 SNHLY, CDR2 FYNNEI. This CDR3 comprises 13 residues. The V end was cut by 7 bases, the J end by 1 base, with 10 bases between. The CDR3 DNA follows: TGTGCCAGCACTAAGACAGGGAACACTGAAGCTTTCTTT. It codes for CASTKTGNTEAFF.

V is TRBV4-1 and J is TRBJ1-3; 9 bases are a match to TRBD1. Germline lookup yields CDR1 MGHRA and CDR2 YSYEKL. Losses at the gene ends were 1 base for V and 3 bases for J; bases not matched to a gene: 10. The CDR3 totals 18 residues. CDR3 bases: TGCGCCAGCAGCCAAGTTGAACAGGGGGCGTTTGGTGGAAACACCATATATTTT. The encoded protein is CASSQVEQGAFGGNTIYF.

The rearrangement links TRBV2 to TRBJ2-5; 9 positions match TRBD2. In germline, CDR1 is SNHLY, CDR2 FYNNEI. The length of the CDR3 is 15 residues. The junction had 4 bases not matched to a gene; V was cut back by 3 bases and J by 2 bases. The CDR3 region is CASSDTSGQQETQYF. The CDR3 DNA is TGTGCCAGCAGTGACACTAGCGGGCAACAAGAGACCCAGTACTTC.

This rearrangement joins TRBV5-1 to TRBJ2-5, with 7 bases that match TRBD1. The germline V gene encodes CDR1 SGHRS and CDR2 YFSETQ. The CDR3 is made up of 19 amino acids. Trimming took 5 bases from V and 2 from J; bases not matched to a gene: 21. CDR3 loop: CASRNKGQVIESPQETQYF. The CDR3 region has the DNA TGCGCCAGCAGAAATAAAGGACAGGTTATCGAGAGTCCGCAAGAGACCCAGTACTTC. Looking up the rest from reference TRBV5-1 and TRBJ2-5 gives the full variable domain: KAGVTQTPRYLIKTRGQQVTLSCSPISGHRSVSWYQQTPGQGLQFLFEYFSETQRNKGNFPGRFSGRQFSNSRSEMNVSTLELGDSALYLCASRNKGQVIESPQETQYFGPGTRLLVL.

The rearrangement joins TRBV7-9 to TRBJ1-2; D unclear. Trimming took off 3 bases at V and 4 bases at J, with 9 bases between the two ends. The CDR3 contains 13 residues. CDR1 and CDR2 (germline): SEHNR, FQNEAQ (reference sequence). The CDR3 bases are TGTGCCAGCAGCTTGAGAGGTGGCTATGGCTACACCTTC. Protein product: CASSLRGGYGYTF. The full variable domain, rest sourced from reference TRBV7-9 and TRBJ1-2, is DTGVSQNPRHKITKRGQNVTFRCDPISEHNRLYWYRQTLGQGPEFLTYFQNEAQLEKSRLLSDRFSAERPKGSFSTLEIQRTEQGDSAMYLCASSLRGGYGYTFGSGTRLTVV.

J is TRBJ2-5 and V is TRBV3-1 (or the pseudogene TRBV3-2), with 7 nucleotides matching TRBD2. Per the germline V gene, CDR1 is LGHDT and CDR2 is YNNKEL (reference sequence). Trimming took 1 base from V and 5 from J; bases not matched to a gene: 7. This CDR3 contains 15 residues. CDR3 in amino acids: CASSQGPGREETQYF. The CDR3, as DNA: TGTGCCAGCAGCCAAGGGCCGGGGAGGGAGGAGACCCAGTACTTC.

The rearrangement links TRBV28 to TRBJ1-2; D might be TRBD1 (5 bases). The germline V gene encodes CDR1 MDHEN and CDR2 SYDVKM. The CDR3 contains 13 residues. With 6 bases removed from V and 2 bases from J, the gap between germline ends came to 10 bases. CDR3 sequence: CASSLDTNYGYTF. The CDR3 DNA sequence: TGTGCCAGCAGCCTGGACACCAACTATGGCTACACCTTC.

The chain joins TRBV10-2 to TRBJ1-4; 9 bases are a match to TRBD1. CDR1 and CDR2 (germline): WSHSY, SAAADI. Trimming took 3 bases from V and 10 from J; bases not matched to a gene: 6. The CDR3 totals 14 residues. The CDR3 region is CASSEGTGLRKLFF. CDR3 sequence (DNA): TGCGCCAGCAGTGAAGGGACAGGGTTGAGAAAACTGTTTTTT.